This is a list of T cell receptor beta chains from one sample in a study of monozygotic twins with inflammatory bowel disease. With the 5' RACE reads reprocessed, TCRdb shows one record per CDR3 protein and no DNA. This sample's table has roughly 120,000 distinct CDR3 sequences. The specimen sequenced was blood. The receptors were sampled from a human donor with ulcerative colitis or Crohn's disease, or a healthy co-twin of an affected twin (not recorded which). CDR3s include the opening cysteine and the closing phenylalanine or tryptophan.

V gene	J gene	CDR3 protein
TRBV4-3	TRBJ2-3	CASSPRLGGDTQYF
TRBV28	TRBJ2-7	CASSATGLIDF
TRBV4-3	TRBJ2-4	CASSQGTAGGPTKNIQYF
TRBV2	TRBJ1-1	CATAGGHPNTEAFF
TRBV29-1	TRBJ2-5	CSVDALTGTETQYF
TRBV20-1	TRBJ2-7	CSARGRGGGYEQYF
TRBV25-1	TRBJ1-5	CASSEWGGQSNQPQHF
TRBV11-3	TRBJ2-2	CASSPDPGRNTGELFF
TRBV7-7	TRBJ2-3	CASSLGPFGRADTQYF
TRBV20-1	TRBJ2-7	CSALRSYEQYF
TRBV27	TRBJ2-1	CASSLSRLAGGLLFF
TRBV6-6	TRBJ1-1	CATKEGVNTEAFF
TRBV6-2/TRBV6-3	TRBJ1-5	CATKSAGGSNQPQHF
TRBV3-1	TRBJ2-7	CASSQGPPGLAGAYEQYF
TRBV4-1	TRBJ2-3	CASSLLYSGRGPDTQYF
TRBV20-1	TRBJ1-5	CSASVPSGGPNQPQHF
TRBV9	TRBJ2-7	CASRSGYEQYF
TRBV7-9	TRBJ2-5	CASSHSRDQETQYF
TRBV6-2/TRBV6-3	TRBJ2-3	CASSYSVGALRTDTQYF
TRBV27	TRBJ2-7	CASSAYRAGAYEQYF
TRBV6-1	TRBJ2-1	CASSRGGAYNEQFF
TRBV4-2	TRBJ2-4	CASSQDWGAKNIQYF
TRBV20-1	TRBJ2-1	CSVGTSALDNEQFF
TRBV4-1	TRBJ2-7	CASSQVGYPYEQYF
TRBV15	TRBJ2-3	CATMQGAIEPDTQYF
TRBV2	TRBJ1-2	CASSEGTGDLYGYTF
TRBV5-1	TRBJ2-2	CASDPSGDTGELFF
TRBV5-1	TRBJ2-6	CASSLGRTGDSGANVLTF
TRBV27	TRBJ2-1	CASTLWPYNEQFF